This TCR beta chain was captured by sequencing in a study of blood T cell repertoires in COVID-19 (dated by TCRdb to 2020 to 2021). About the study as a whole: Samples covering the acute and convalescent phases of COVID-19 were provided by collaborators in the United States, Italy and Spain. Where HLA class I and class II types were available, the types were taken from metadata supplied by the sample provider, not from assay-based typing. Deeply sampled blood TCRbeta repertoires from subjects exposed to, actively infected with, or recovered from COVID-19 were included in the dataset. The prospective study material was composed of cDNA or gDNA derived from T cells, B-cell-depleted T cells, or PBMCs. The repertoires were made available in a free public database intended to serve as a resource for research on the immune response to SARS-CoV-2. The samples were drawn from the first 160 participants of the ongoing ImmuneRACE study and from some 1,300 subjects provided by 6 global collaborators. A de-identified subject ID, COVID-19 status, age in years and sex were almost always included in the sample metadata.

The immunoSEQ Assay, a bias-controlled multiplex PCR, was used to amplify TCRbeta CDR3 regions from genomic DNA. Regarding the original processing steps: The number of nucleated cells in each sample was estimated by amplification of reference gene primers within the assay. To quantify the absolute abundance of each unique TCRbeta CDR3 rearrangement, sequence reads were collapsed and filtered. For each sample, productive Simpson clonality was calculated as the square root of Simpson's diversity index over productive rearrangements. TCRdb re-hosts the immuneACCESS table, in-frame sequences only. Its copies lack some clones; in the studies checked, an unresolved V gene accounts for under half of them, and the cause for the rest is not known. D and trimming were read from the DNA, whereas the V and J calls and clone size are those reported in that table. The sample yields around 100,000 clones; roughly 84% were counted once. The top ten hold roughly 13% of the sample.

The trim is 6 bases for V and 8 bases for J, with a gap of 13 bases between the germline ends. The CDR3, cysteine through phenylalanine, is 12 amino acids long. Of the read, only the CDR3 DNA is kept; its 36 bases are in frame from base 1. The germline V gene provides CDR1 MNHEY and CDR2 SVGAGI. What the work shows at the level of the full study, not this receptor alone: How much clinical and demographic metadata was included differed by source and by participant, and the metadata was provided uncurated.

Comments on this clone: Its antigen is unknown. No qualities accompany the bases; no much larger clone lies one base away.

Whole blood was collected in K2EDTA tubes by collaborating institutions according to the institutions' own protocols. For TCRbeta analysis, collaborators shipped samples in one of three forms: frozen whole blood, isolated PBMCs, or DNA extracted from either of those sample types. The chain is made from TRBV6-5 and TRBJ1-2; a tentative D call is TRBD1 (6 bases match). The receptor's source is a human donor in a cohort sampled during active or convalescent COVID-19. The specimen was peripheral blood. The sequence in DNA is TGTGCCAGCAGAACAGGGTTGAGGGGCTACACCTTC. It is translated as CASRTGLRGYTF.